The sequence of this T cell receptor beta chain was determined in a study of blood T cell repertoires in COVID-19. Background on the study: Both acute and convalescent COVID-19 samples were obtained from the United States, Italy and Spain. PBMCs, B-cell-depleted T cells, or T cells provided the cDNA or gDNA that made up the material.

In the authors' workflow: How many nucleated cells were present was estimated from reference gene primer amplification. This table comes from immunoSEQ multiplex PCR, and its TCRdb copy is limited to in-frame clones, with some not included. Clone size and the V and J calls come from that table; the DNA yielded D and trimming. The table has more than 200,000 clones, about 88% seen once. Germline V lookup: CDR1 MNHEY, CDR2 SMNVEV (reference sequence). With V trimmed by 6 bases and J by 0 bases, 8 bases remained unmatched. The CDR3 is made up of 15 amino acids. The TCR sequence derives from a man younger than 45 with active or convalescent COVID-19. Sequencing was performed on peripheral blood. This chain joins TRBV27 and TRBJ2-7; 7 bases are shared with TRBD2. The CDR3 coding sequence is TGTGCCAGCAGCCATGGGGAGGGTTTCTCCTACGAGCAGTACTTC. Translated: CASSHGEGFSYEQYF.